The clone carrying this T cell receptor beta chain was seen only a few times. These data belong to a study of control samples from healthy donors and cancer patients. Generated by immunoSEQ multiplex PCR, the TCRdb table keeps only in-frame clones and is missing some. The sample yields thousands of clones, roughly 85% seen once. Trimming cost V 4 bases and J 4 bases, with 8 bases left between them. In germline, CDR1 is MNHEY, CDR2 SVGAGI. This CDR3 comprises 12 residues. The specimen sequenced was PBMCs. V is TRBV6-5 and J is TRBJ2-7; tentatively, D is TRBD1 (6 bases). The TCR comes from a man aged 70 or older with lung cancer. In DNA form, the CDR3 reads TGTGCCAGCAGTTCCAGGGGTTACGAGCAGTACTTC. This gives the protein CASSSRGYEQYF.